One TCR beta chain is described in this entry. Antigen unknown. The record originates from a study of T cell responses to AZD1222 COVID-19 vaccine. Background on the study: The study pooled second doses at about 4 or about 12 weeks. Findings of the study overall: Clonal diversity was possibly underestimated, and white British individuals and females predominated among donors. After the peak T cell response, and only then, were repertoires sampled.

Germline-derived CDR1 and CDR2 are SGHKS and YYEKEE (reference sequence). The CDR3 runs to 18 residues. After removal of 0 bases from V and 7 bases from J, the junction contained 10 bases not matched to a gene. Generated by immunoSEQ multiplex PCR, the TCRdb table keeps only in-frame clones and is missing some. The data show some 150,000 clones, with approximately 90% seen just once and less than 5.5% held by the top ten. The sequence came from an adult in good health. The sequencing used peripheral blood, collected on day 0 of AZD1222 vaccination. This chain connects TRBV5-5 to TRBJ2-2; TRBD2 matches at 12 bases. CDR3 in amino acids: CASSLVVTSGGLGGELFF. CDR3 in DNA: TGTGCCAGCAGCTTGGTTGTGACTAGCGGGGGCTTGGGCGGGGAGCTGTTTTTT.